This T cell receptor (beta chain) derives from a study of blood T cell repertoires in COVID-19. The overall study: Samples taken during acute and convalescent COVID-19 were collected in the United States, Italy and Spain.

Participant ages covered about 18 to 100 years across 24 US areas. The method was immunoSEQ multiplex PCR; TCRdb's version includes in-frame clones alone and lacks a portion of them. Of about 280,000 clones detected, approximately 90% appear once; the ten largest clones hold over 4%. From germline, CDR1 is MNHEY and CDR2 SMNVEV (reference sequence). CDR3 size: 13 residues. V shed 9 bases and J 1 base; nucleotides not matched to a gene: 6. This clonotype was sampled from a woman aged 25 to 39 with acute COVID-19. The sample consisted of PBMCs or T cells enriched from blood (not recorded which). The rearrangement links TRBV27 to TRBJ2-7, with 7 bases lining up with TRBD2. The CDR3 protein is CASGGVPSYEQYF. Here the CDR3 DNA reads TGTGCCAGTGGGGGGGTCCCTTCCTACGAGCAGTACTTC.